The 25 T cell receptor beta chains in this list originate from one sample, sequenced in a study of regulatory T cells in long-lasting Graves disease. The time point here: persistent/refractory GD, antithyroid drugs over 5 years with positive TRAb. PBMC-derived RNA was used for the TCR library. To make TCR beta libraries, researchers used iRepertoire HTBI primers and Arm-PCR of CDR3 regions. TCRdb processed the multiplex PCR reads anew with MiXCR; each CDR3 protein has one entry. The sample holds fewer than 550,000 distinct CDR3 sequences; 20% to 25% are singletons and the top ten take around 7%. The source was peripheral blood mononuclear cells (PBMCs), collected when the disease was refractory, from a patient treated with antithyroid drugs. The source of these receptors is a female donor with Graves disease.

A few counts support this clonotype. An end of the junction differs from the germline gene, which may be a read error. CDR3 loop: CAGSTGQAVYGYTF. The DNA for the CDR3 is TGCGCCGGCAGCACCGGACAGGCAGTTTATGGCTACACCTTC. The V gene is TRBV5-1, the J gene TRBJ1-2, with 7 bases lining up with TRBD1. There are 14 residues in the CDR3. Germline V gives CDR1 SGHRS, CDR2 YFSETQ.

V gene TRBV2 combines with J gene TRBJ2-3, with a weak D call TRBD2 (5 bases). The germline gives CDR1 SNHLY, CDR2 FYNNEI. CDR3 length equals 13 residues. Trimming left V 4 bases short and J 3 bases short, with 8 bases between. DNA of the CDR3: TGTGCCAGCAGTGGAAGGGAGACAGATACGCAGTATTTT. Translation: CASSGRETDTQYF.

This clonotype has just a few counts. The chain couples TRBV20-1 to TRBJ1-2; D is possibly TRBD1 (6 bases). This CDR3 has 13 amino acids. The germline V and J ends were trimmed by 5 bases and 11 bases, with 21 bases remaining between them. Germline CDR1 DFQATT, CDR2 SNEGSKA (reference sequence). CDR3 sequence (DNA): TGCAGTGCTGGGGAGACAGGCAATGTCCGGTACACCTTC. Its protein is CSAGETGNVRYTF.

This clonotype appeared many times. The chain has TRBV6-5 and TRBJ2-7; tentative D call: TRBD2 (5 bases). V lost 0 bases, J lost 2 bases, and 23 bases lay in between. CDR1 is MNHEY, CDR2 SVGAGI, per germline. The CDR3 length is 19 residues. The CDR3 nucleotides read TGTGCCAGCAGTTACTCACGGCGTATCGGAACTAGGTCGCCCTACGAGCAGTACTTC. Translating gives CASSYSRRIGTRSPYEQYF.

This clonotype was observed at least ten times. The chain is built from TRBV20-1 and TRBJ1-2, with D uncertain. The V gene's germline CDR1 is DFQATT and CDR2 SNEGSKA (reference sequence). V was cut by 0 bases and J by 8 bases, with 4 bases left in between. The CDR3 totals 10 residues. The CDR3 DNA is TGCAGTGCTAGAGATCAAGGCTACACCTTC. The encoded protein is CSARDQGYTF.

In regard to this clonotype: A much larger clone lies one base from this, so it may be a read error. This chain joins TRBV6-1 and TRBJ1-5; TRBD1 is a possible D gene (5 bases). CDR1 and CDR2 from the germline V gene are MNHNS and SASEGT. The CDR3 has 15 residues. The CDR3 reads CAGSTYYRQNQPQHF. The CDR3 region has the DNA TGTGCCGGCAGTACCTATTACAGGCAAAATCAGCCCCAGCATTTT.

This sequence joins TRBV28 and TRBJ1-1, with D possibly matching TRBD1 (5 bases). CDR1 is MDHEN, CDR2 SYDVKM, per germline. CDR3 length: 13 residues. V lost 7 bases and J lost 3, with 12 bases in between. As DNA, the CDR3 is TGTGCCAGCACAACACCGGGACACACTGAAGCTTTCTTT. The encoded protein is CASTTPGHTEAFF.

In its sample, this clonotype was seen many times. The V gene is TRBV6-1, the J gene TRBJ2-7; D not certain. CDR3 size: 16 residues. The germline V gene has CDR1 MNHNS and CDR2 SASEGT. V was pared by 0 bases and J by 5 bases, with 17 bases between. CDR3 sequence reads: CASSEALSRILNEQYF. The CDR3 coding sequence is TGTGCCAGCAGTGAAGCGCTATCCAGAATACTCAACGAGCAGTACTTC.

This chain joins TRBV4-3 and TRBJ1-2; tentatively, D is TRBD1 (6 bases). The CDR3 spans 17 residues. Germline V gene sequence: CDR1 LGHNA, CDR2 YSLEER. Trimming removed 1 base at V and 3 bases at J, with 18 bases between. The CDR3 DNA reads TGCGCCAGCAGCCAAGTATATAAGGGGGACAAGTACTATGGCTACACCTTC. It encodes CASSQVYKGDKYYGYTF.

This clonotype was counted many times. V usage is TRBV28 and J usage is TRBJ2-7, with D tentatively TRBD2 (6 bases). CDR3 length: 15 amino acids. Trimming stripped 5 bases from V and 3 bases from J, with 17 bases between. Per germline, CDR1 MDHEN and CDR2 SYDVKM. The CDR3 bases are TGTGCCAGCAGTACTCCGGGGGTGGGAGGCTACGAGCAGTACTTC. Translating gives CASSTPGVGGYEQYF. Based on the CDR3 plus reference TRBV28 and TRBJ2-7, the full variable domain is DVKVTQSSRYLVKRTGEKVFLECVQDMDHENMFWYRQDPGLGLRLIYFSYDVKMKEKGDIPEGYSVSREKKERFSLILESASTNQTSMYLCASSTPGVGGYEQYFGPGTRLTVT.

For the CDR3, the DNA is TGTGCCAGCAGTGGACGCATGGGGACAGGAAACACCATATATTTT. Amino acids: CASSGRMGTGNTIYF. The chain employs TRBV6-1 and TRBJ1-3, with a possible D match to TRBD1 (6 bases). Germline CDR1 and CDR2: MNHNS and SASEGT. With 4 bases removed from V and 4 bases from J, the gap between germline ends came to 14 bases. The CDR3 extends over 15 amino acids.

This clonotype has at least ten counts. The chain has TRBV30 and TRBJ1-5; D is undetermined. In germline, CDR1 is GTSNPN, CDR2 SVGIG (reference sequence). The CDR3 has 14 residues. Between the trimmed V and J ends, which lost 1 base and 7 bases, there was a span of 14 bases. The CDR3 loop reads CAWSGGSPGQPQHF. The CDR3 nucleotides are TGTGCCTGGAGTGGCGGCAGCCCGGGGCAGCCCCAGCATTTT. The variable domain in full, completed from reference TRBV30 and TRBJ1-5, reads SQTIHQWPATLVQPVGSPLSLECTVEGTSNPNLYWYRQAAGRGLQLLFYSVGIGQISSEVPQNLSASRPQDRQFILSSKKLLLSDSGFYLCAWSGGSPGQPQHFGDGTRLSIL.

This clonotype was observed a handful of times. This rearrangement joins TRBV6-1 to TRBJ1-1, with no clear D. The V and J ends lost 5 bases and 1 base respectively, with 14 bases between them. CDR1 is MNHNS, CDR2 SASEGT, per germline. The CDR3 has 15 residues. As DNA, the CDR3 is TGTGCCAGCAGTCCGAGGTTTTCGGGGAACACTGAAGCTTTCTTT. Translation: CASSPRFSGNTEAFF.

In regard to this clonotype: A clone one base away is much larger, so this may be a read error. CDR3 residues: CASSQAMASGRAETQYF. CDR3 coding DNA: TGTGCCAGCAGCCAGGCTATGGCTAGCGGGAGGGCAGAGACCCAGTACTTC. This chain joins TRBV7-2 and TRBJ2-5; the match to TRBD2 covers 12 bases. The CDR3 is 17 residues long. Trimming at V came to 5 bases and at J to 4 bases, leaving 11 bases not matched to a gene. Germline CDR1 reads SGHTA; CDR2 reads FQGNSA.

For this clonotype: A much larger clonotype is one base distant, so this may be a read error. The final CDR3 position lacks the conserved phenylalanine or tryptophan, pointing to a likely read error. V gene TRBV6-5 combines with J gene TRBJ1-2; possible D gene TRBD1, 5 bases. Trimming cost V 4 bases and J 2 bases, with 8 bases left between them. Per germline, CDR1 MNHEY and CDR2 SVGAGI. The CDR3 consists of 13 residues. The CDR3 here is CASSSQENYGYTL. The DNA for the CDR3 is TGTGCCAGCAGTTCACAGGAGAACTATGGCTACACCCTC.

A few counts support this clonotype. The chain combines TRBV7-8 with TRBJ1-5; the D is unclear. Germline assignment: CDR1 SGHVS and CDR2 FQNEAQ. The CDR3 has 16 amino acids. V was clipped by 0 bases and J by 3 bases, with 12 bases between them. The CDR3 spells CASSLALGGINQPQHF. The CDR3 bases are TGTGCCAGCAGCTTAGCGCTGGGAGGGATCAATCAGCCCCAGCATTTT.

In this sample, this clonotype turned up many times. The chain joins TRBV6-1 to TRBJ1-2; a possible D gene is TRBD1 (5 bases). Per the germline V gene, CDR1 is MNHNS and CDR2 is SASEGT. Between the trimmed V and J ends, which lost 7 bases and 5 bases, there was a span of 17 bases. The CDR3 is 14 amino acids. The CDR3 nucleotides are TGTGCCAGCAAGCCGGGTGGGACCGTATATGGCTACACCTTC. Encoded protein: CASKPGGTVYGYTF.

This clonotype was seen more than once but under ten times. V and J are TRBV5-1 and TRBJ2-2, with D unresolved. Trimming stripped 5 bases from V and 0 bases from J, with 8 bases between. Germline V CDR1 and CDR2: SGHRS, YFSETQ. The CDR3 covers 14 residues. In DNA form, the CDR3 reads TGCGCCAGCAGACAAGACACGAACACCGGGGAGCTGTTTTTT. Amino acids: CASRQDTNTGELFF.

The chain employs TRBV3-1 and TRBJ1-3; 8 bases align to TRBD1. The J segment lost 5 bases and the V segment lost 1 base, leaving 4 bases of the junction unmatched. The CDR3 extends over 15 amino acids. CDR1 and CDR2 from the germline V gene are LGHDT and YNNKEL (reference sequence). The CDR3 reads CASSQGQGNRNTIYF. DNA of the CDR3: TGTGCCAGCAGCCAAGGACAGGGGAACAGAAACACCATATATTTT. Variable domain in full (rest from reference TRBV3-1 and TRBJ1-3): DTAVSQTPKYLVTQMGNDKSIKCEQNLGHDTMYWYKQDSKKFLKIMFSYNNKELIINETVPNRFSPKSPDKAHLNLHINSLELGDSAVYFCASSQGQGNRNTIYFGEGSWLTVV.

The chain is built from TRBV11-3 and TRBJ2-5, with 10 bases that match TRBD1. Looked up from germline, CDR1 is SGHNT and CDR2 is YENEEA. The CDR3 sequence is 15 residues long. J lost 5 bases, V lost 4 bases, and 7 bases had no gene match. The CDR3 nucleotides read TGTGCCAGCAGCTCATGGGACAGGGGAGGGGAGACCCAGTACTTC. Translation: CASSSWDRGGETQYF.

This clonotype was found many times. This chain uses TRBV20-1 with TRBJ2-4; 10 nucleotides align to TRBD2. V dropped 3 bases and J dropped 9; count of bases not matched to a gene: 14. The CDR3 sequence is 16 residues long. Looked up from germline, CDR1 is DFQATT and CDR2 is SNEGSKA (reference sequence). The CDR3 reads CSASELAGSGRGIQYF. Written as DNA, the CDR3 is TGCAGTGCTAGTGAACTAGCGGGATCGGGTAGGGGCATTCAGTACTTC.

Only a few counts were recorded for this clonotype. The rearrangement links TRBV7-3 to TRBJ1-2, with 9 nucleotides matching TRBD1. CDR1 and CDR2 (germline): SGHTA, FQGTGA. With V trimmed by 4 bases and J by 6 bases, 12 bases remained unmatched. This CDR3 spans 16 amino acids. CDR3 nucleotide sequence: TGTGCCAGCAGCTCCTCAACCGGGACAGGGAGTCATGGCTACACCTTC. Amino acid sequence: CASSSSTGTGSHGYTF.

This clonotype has only a few counts. V usage is TRBV6-1 and J usage is TRBJ1-2; TRBD1 matches 9 bases. Germline loops: CDR1 MNHNS, CDR2 SASEGT. The junction had 9 bases not matched to a gene; V was cut back by 0 bases and J by 4 bases. This CDR3 spans 17 amino acids. CDR3 DNA sequence: TGTGCCAGCAGTGAAGCGGCCGAGACAGGGGGGAGCTATGGCTACACCTTC. It codes for CASSEAAETGGSYGYTF.

J is TRBJ2-7 and V is TRBV7-9; 10 positions match TRBD1. This CDR3 is 16 amino acids long. J lost 2 bases, V lost 5 bases, and 9 bases had no gene match. Germline V CDR1 and CDR2: SEHNR, FQNEAQ (reference sequence). CDR3: CASSTPGQGRTYEQYF. CDR3 nucleotide sequence: TGTGCCAGCAGCACCCCGGGACAGGGGAGGACCTACGAGCAGTACTTC. Looking up the rest from reference TRBV7-9 and TRBJ2-7 gives the full variable domain: DTGVSQNPRHKITKRGQNVTFRCDPISEHNRLYWYRQTLGQGPEFLTYFQNEAQLEKSRLLSDRFSAERPKGSFSTLEIQRTEQGDSAMYLCASSTPGQGRTYEQYFGPGTRLTVT.

V usage is TRBV19 and J usage is TRBJ1-1; D remains unclear. With 2 bases removed from V and 4 bases from J, the gap between germline ends came to 8 bases. In germline, CDR1 is LNHDA, CDR2 SQIVND (reference sequence). The CDR3 covers 13 residues. The CDR3 sequence is CASSIIESTEAFF. Written as DNA, the CDR3 is TGTGCCAGTAGTATAATCGAAAGCACTGAAGCTTTCTTT. The full variable domain, with the rest looked up from reference TRBV19 and TRBJ1-1, is DGGITQSPKYLFRKEGQNVTLSCEQNLNHDAMYWYRQDPGQGLRLIYYSQIVNDFQKGDIAEGYSVSREKKESFPLTVTSAQKNPTAFYLCASSIIESTEAFFGQGTRLTVV.